The 16 T cell receptor beta chains presented below share a single source sample, sequenced in a study of shared clonotypes between healthy human individuals. This table comes from immunoSEQ multiplex PCR, and its TCRdb copy is limited to in-frame clones, with some not included. The sample includes hundreds of thousands of clones, more than 75% of them seen just once. The sample taken for sequencing was PBMCs. These receptors were obtained from a woman aged 40 to 50 in good health. Some clones in this sample may be carry-over from other donors' samples.

This clone was counted a single time. The rearrangement uses TRBV20-1 and TRBJ1-2, with TRBD1 identical over 7 bases. Trimming cost V 6 bases and J 6 bases; bases outside gene matches: 4. The CDR3 runs to 11 residues. The germline gives CDR1 DFQATT, CDR2 SNEGSKA (reference sequence). The CDR3 sequence: CSAQGQDGYTF. The CDR3 DNA is TGCAGTGCCCAAGGACAGGATGGCTACACCTTC.

The table lists this clone with a few counts. The chain uses TRBV5-1 and TRBJ2-5; perhaps TRBD1 as D (5 bases). V was cut by 0 bases and J by 4 bases, with 10 bases left in between. The length of the CDR3 is 14 residues. Germline V gene lookup returns CDR1 SGHRS and CDR2 YFSETQ. The CDR3 spells CASSLGQPIETQYF. As DNA, the CDR3 is TGCGCCAGCAGCTTGGGACAGCCGATAGAGACCCAGTACTTC. The full variable domain, rest sourced from reference TRBV5-1 and TRBJ2-5, is KAGVTQTPRYLIKTRGQQVTLSCSPISGHRSVSWYQQTPGQGLQFLFEYFSETQRNKGNFPGRFSGRQFSNSRSEMNVSTLELGDSALYLCASSLGQPIETQYFGPGTRLLVL.

Comments on this clone: Other DNA sequences within the sample encode an identical CDR3. The CDR3 DNA reads as TGTGCCAGCTCAGGGAGCACAGATACGCAGTATTTT. Translated: CASSGSTDTQYF. The chain employs TRBV6-1 and TRBJ2-3; possibly TRBD1 for D (5 bases). The length of the CDR3 is 12 residues. Trimming pared 8 bases from V and 0 bases from J, leaving 6 bases between. Germline lookup yields CDR1 MNHNS and CDR2 SASEGT.

V and J are TRBV5-1 and TRBJ2-5; D is uncertain. V was cut by 7 bases and J by 5 bases, with 15 bases left in between. Germline values: CDR1 SGHRS, CDR2 YFSETQ. This CDR3 region has 13 residues. The CDR3 region has the DNA TGCGCCAGCTACTTTTCGGATGGGGAGACCCAGTACTTC. As protein: CASYFSDGETQYF. The full variable domain, with the rest looked up from reference TRBV5-1 and TRBJ2-5, is KAGVTQTPRYLIKTRGQQVTLSCSPISGHRSVSWYQQTPGQGLQFLFEYFSETQRNKGNFPGRFSGRQFSNSRSEMNVSTLELGDSALYLCASYFSDGETQYFGPGTRLLVL.

The V and J genes are TRBV2 and TRBJ2-4; 10 bases match TRBD2. CDR3 size: 19 residues. Per the germline V gene, CDR1 is SNHLY and CDR2 is FYNNEI. V was clipped by 7 bases and J by 0 bases; unmatched bases: 15. CDR3 nucleotides: TGTGCCAGCAAAGGGGGAGGGACTAGCGCCCGAACAGCCAAAAACATTCAGTACTTC. Protein sequence: CASKGGGTSARTAKNIQYF.

This chain uses TRBV7-9 with TRBJ1-1, with 8 nucleotides matching TRBD1. The CDR3 is 16 residues long. The V gene's germline CDR1 is SEHNR and CDR2 FQNEAQ (reference sequence). V trimming: 5 bases; J trimming: 2 bases; junction bases outside the gene matches: 10. CDR3: CASSALDRGPNTEAFF. The CDR3 bases are TGTGCCAGCAGCGCCCTCGACAGGGGCCCAAACACTGAAGCTTTCTTT.

This clone was detected only once. V and J are TRBV30 and TRBJ1-1; a weak D match, TRBD1 (6 bases). V was pared by 1 base and J by 5 bases, with 17 bases between. The CDR3 length is 15 residues. Germline loops: CDR1 GTSNPN, CDR2 SVGIG (reference sequence). CDR3 residues: CAWSEGDRRETEAFF. DNA of the CDR3: TGTGCCTGGAGTGAGGGGGACCGGAGGGAAACTGAAGCTTTCTTT.

The chain employs TRBV10-3 and TRBJ2-5; no clear D gene. V shed 2 bases and J shed 5 bases, with 9 bases lying between them. CDR1 is ENHRY and CDR2 is SYGVKD in the germline V gene. The CDR3 is made up of 13 amino acids. CDR3 sequence reads: CAISERVTETQYF. For the CDR3, the DNA is TGTGCCATCAGTGAGAGGGTCACGGAGACCCAGTACTTC.

The rearrangement uses TRBV6-4 and TRBJ1-5; D gene ambiguous. Germline lookup yields CDR1 MRHNA and CDR2 SNTAGT. Trimming removed 5 bases from V and 3 bases from J, with 8 bases in between. The CDR3 sequence is 13 residues long. CDR3 sequence reads: CASSSHHNQPQHF. CDR3 DNA sequence: TGTGCCAGCAGTTCACACCACAATCAGCCCCAGCATTTT.

The V call is TRBV5-6, the J call TRBJ1-4, with 7 bases that match TRBD1. Trimming at V came to 1 base and at J to 5 bases, leaving 2 bases not matched to a gene. The germline V gene encodes CDR1 SGHDT and CDR2 YYEEEE. The CDR3 has 14 amino acids. CDR3 coding DNA: TGTGCCAGCAGCTTGAGGGGGCTGAATGAAAAACTGTTTTTT. Its protein is CASSLRGLNEKLFF.

The rearrangement links TRBV30 to TRBJ1-6, with D tentatively TRBD1 (5 bases). This CDR3 region has 15 residues. Germline V gene data show CDR1 as GTSNPN and CDR2 as SVGIG (reference sequence). V gave up 3 bases and J gave up 6 bases, with 15 bases separating them. This CDR3 reads CAWRGPRDGNSPLHF. The CDR3 DNA follows: TGTGCCTGGAGAGGCCCGAGGGACGGTAATTCACCCCTCCACTTT.

This chain connects TRBV19 to TRBJ2-3; maybe TRBD1 (5 bases). Germline CDR1 LNHDA, CDR2 SQIVND (reference sequence). This CDR3 region has 14 residues. V was trimmed by 3 bases and J by 2 bases, leaving 9 bases between them. CDR3 protein: CASSIRVSTDTQYF. In nucleotides, the CDR3 is TGTGCCAGTAGTATCAGGGTTTCCACAGATACGCAGTATTTT.

Only one count was recorded for this clone. This sequence joins TRBV4-3 and TRBJ2-7; 10 nucleotides align to TRBD2. V lost 0 bases and J lost 5; bases outside the gene matches: 4. Germline lookup yields CDR1 LGHNA and CDR2 YSLEER. This CDR3 comprises 15 residues. The CDR3 DNA sequence: TGCGCCAGCAGCCAAGAAGCGGGAGGGCTGAACGAGCAGTACTTC. Translated: CASSQEAGGLNEQYF.

This rearrangement joins TRBV6-5 to TRBJ2-3, with 7 nucleotides matching TRBD2. The V segment lost 7 bases and the J segment 4 bases; nucleotides outside the gene matches: 2. From germline, CDR1 is MNHEY and CDR2 SVGAGI. The CDR3 has 12 amino acids. CDR3 DNA sequence: TGTGCCAGCAAACGGGGGGCAGATACGCAGTATTTT. This gives the protein CASKRGADTQYF.

The gene calls are TRBV18 and TRBJ2-4, with TRBD2 as a possible D gene (7 bases). The germline V and J ends were trimmed by 0 bases and 2 bases, with 23 bases remaining between them. Per germline, CDR1 KGHSH and CDR2 LQKENI. This CDR3 comprises 20 residues. The CDR3 DNA is TGTGCCAGCTCACCACCCTGGAAAGGGGGGGTGCTAGGAACCAAAAACATTCAGTACTTC. Protein product: CASSPPWKGGVLGTKNIQYF.

CDR3 nucleotides: TGTGCCAGCAGCGCCGGACTAGCGGGTCGGACCGGGGAGCTGTTTTTT. Amino acids: CASSAGLAGRTGELFF. This sequence joins TRBV9 and TRBJ2-2; the match to TRBD2 covers 11 bases. J lost 5 bases, V lost 3 bases, and 6 bases had no gene match. This CDR3 contains 16 residues. The V gene's germline CDR1 is SGDLS and CDR2 YYNGEE.